This T cell receptor beta chain comes out of a study of spatial heterogeneity in lung cancer (dated by TCRdb to about 2019). Broadly, across the study: The donors were 65 to 85 patients from the lung TRACERx cohort who had early-stage, untreated non-small cell lung cancer. Follow-up PBMC samples were sequenced whenever available, and the median time to follow-up was 2 to 3 years after resection. In the raw uncorrected reads, each unique combination of TCR and UMI appeared on average more than ten times. At surgery, over 200 tumor regions, around 67 matched nontumor lung samples and 56 PBMC samples were TCR-sequenced for both alpha and beta chains. More beta-chain than alpha-chain transcripts were consistently detected, likely reflecting higher beta-chain transcript abundance. TCR repertoire features were related to nonsynonymous mutation counts determined by whole-exome sequencing of tumor tissue. In non-small cell lung cancer, the study quantitatively compared TCR alpha and beta repertoires across several tumor regions, matched nontumor lung, and blood.

The sample's time point, from its label and the paper: blood at routine non-recurrence follow-up after resection. TCR sequencing used whole RNA extracted from tumor and nontumor lung tissue, or from cryopreserved PBMC samples, without cell sorting. Only patients with enough RNA available from two or more tumor regions were chosen for TCR sequencing. General conclusions and limits of the study: Ubiquitous expanded tumor TCRs showed up in blood more often at tumor resection than at routine follow-up. Confirming at a functional level the hypothesis that regional TCRs recognize regional mutations was considered to require additional single-cell paired TCR alpha and beta sequencing. Comparisons of baseline and follow-up blood repertoires included only approximately 13 patients.

The library was generated by 5' RACE. For sequencing, a NextSeq 500 was employed. In the TCR library protocol, a unique molecular identifier was attached to each TCR cDNA molecule so that PCR and sequencing errors could be corrected. The original pipeline was this. Decombinator tools were used for TCR identification, UMI-based error correction and CDR3 extraction. Expanded TCRs were defined as those above a frequency of 2 per 1,000, corresponding to the top 1% of the tumor frequency distribution. Rényi diversity was computed with the R vegan package after subsampling each repertoire 100 times to 5,000 TCRs. CDR3 similarity networks were built from amino acid triplet string-kernel similarity, connecting CDR3s with pairwise similarity above 0.82. TCRdb ran its own pipeline on the public reads, namely fastp trimming at Q25 and MiXCR clone calling, and kept in-frame beta chains. Each record represents a unique CDR3 protein, reported with the most common genes and DNA among its rows. These V and J calls rely on TCRdb rather than the paper's analysis. In this sample the table shows fewer than 30,000 distinct CDR3 sequences, about 6% of which occur a single time. The ten top clones hold roughly 21% of the sample.

The CDR3 contains 15 residues, cysteine and phenylalanine counted. The sequence is cut down to CDR3 DNA, 45 bases in frame from base 1. CDR1 and CDR2 are read off the germline V gene as MNHEY and SVGEGT. V loses 2 bases of germline sequence and J loses 1 base, and the interval between the two ends is 9 bases. There are many counts of this clonotype. There is no known antigen for this receptor. No clone much larger than this one lies a single base away; base qualities are absent. The rearrangement combines TRBV6-2 or TRBV6-3 with TRBJ1-5; the D gene cannot be resolved reliably. The material was PBMCs, obtained at follow-up. This TCR was sampled from a male donor with early-stage non-small cell lung cancer. The DNA sequence is given as TGTGCCAGCAGTTACGGCTTGAAGAGCAATCAGCCCCAGCATTTT. The encoded protein is CASSYGLKSNQPQHF.